These T cell receptor beta chains were read from a single sample in a study of low-dose radiotherapy and immunotherapy resistance in tumors. TCRdb analysed the reads with MiXCR anew, one entry per CDR3 protein. This sample has tens of thousands of distinct CDR3 sequences, with 15% to 20% found just once. Material: PBMCs, obtained before treatment. These receptors were collected from a male donor with prostate cancer. Both conserved end residues are part of each CDR3. The D gene is left open where the match is weak. For some rows the clone size is stated as once, few or many, or as a class when expanded; others skip it.

V: TRBV20-1; D: TRBD1; size: NA; J: TRBJ2-7; DNA: TGCAGTGCTACCCGACAGGGCGCCTACGAGCAGTACTTC; CDR3: CSATRQGAYEQYF
V: TRBV29-1; D: NA; size: many; J: TRBJ2-2; DNA: TGCAGCGTAGACGCCACGAACACCGGGGAGCTGTTTTTT; CDR3: CSVDATNTGELFF
V: TRBV7-8; D: TRBD1; size: many; J: TRBJ1-1; DNA: TGTGCCAGCAGCTTACCGACAGGGCGAGCTTTCTTT; CDR3: CASSLPTGRAFF
V: TRBV20-1; D: TRBD1; size: few; J: TRBJ1-5; DNA: TGCAGTGCGGGGGGGACAGGGATGGATCGGGGTCAGCCCCAGCATTTT; CDR3: CSAGGTGMDRGQPQHF
V: TRBV5-5; D: NA; size: many; J: TRBJ1-1; DNA: TGTGCCAGCAGCTCAATCGACAGCCACACTGAAGCTTTCTTT; CDR3: CASSSIDSHTEAFF
V: TRBV6-5; D: NA; size: many; J: TRBJ2-5; DNA: TGTGCCAGCAGTTACGGGCCTCTAGGGACCCAGTACTTC; CDR3: CASSYGPLGTQYF
V: TRBV27; D: TRBD1; size: many; J: TRBJ1-5; DNA: TGTGCCAGCAGTTTAAGGGGGCCCGGCAGCAATCAGCCCCAGCATTTT; CDR3: CASSLRGPGSNQPQHF
V: TRBV6-1; D: TRBD2; size: many; J: TRBJ2-5; DNA: TGTGCCAGCAGTCTTGGACTAGCGGGGACCGCGGAGACCCAGTACTTC; CDR3: CASSLGLAGTAETQYF
V: TRBV7-3; D: NA; size: many; J: TRBJ2-7; DNA: TGTGCCAGCAACTTGTGGGGGAACCCCTACGAGCAGTACTTC; CDR3: CASNLWGNPYEQYF
V: TRBV6-5; D: TRBD1; size: many; J: TRBJ1-3; DNA: TGTGCCAGCAGCACCGACAGGGGAACAGGAAACACCATATATTTT; CDR3: CASSTDRGTGNTIYF
V: TRBV4-1; D: NA; size: many; J: TRBJ2-7; DNA: TGCGCCAGCAGCCCAGGTGGGCCCTCGAGCTCCTACGAGCAGTACTTC; CDR3: CASSPGGPSSSYEQYF
V: TRBV9; D: NA; size: many; J: TRBJ2-3; DNA: TGTGCCAGCAGCAGGGGGAGAGATACGCAGTATTTT; CDR3: CASSRGRDTQYF